The sequence of this T cell receptor (beta chain) was determined in a study of blood T cells in healthy people across ages. Germline V gene sequence: CDR1 MGHDK, CDR2 SYGVNS. The ends lost 3 bases at V and 0 bases at J; junction bases unmatched: 6. This CDR3 is built from 16 residues. Using a J-beta primer mix together with a sample-barcoded 5' primer, a second PCR was run for 7 to 11 cycles. One entry per CDR3 protein results from TCRdb running MiXCR on the 5' RACE reads. The data contain about 1,600,000 distinct CDR3 sequences, around 39% of them singletons. This clonotype occurred a few times. Its antigen is unidentified. Study results and limitations: PBMC samples, being unsorted, prevented any conclusive comparison of naive and antigen-experienced cells.

Sequencing input: blood. This receptor was taken from a young woman in good health. This chain uses TRBV25-1 with TRBJ2-3; 7 nucleotides agree with TRBD2. CDR3 sequence (DNA): TGTGCCAGCAGTGATCCCCTTAGCGGGAGCACAGATACGCAGTATTTT. Translating it yields CASSDPLSGSTDTQYF.